The rows below give T cell receptor beta chains drawn from one sample of a study of T cells after yellow fever vaccination. TCRdb recomputed calls from the 5' RACE reads with MiXCR, one row per CDR3 protein. The repertoire holds under 250,000 distinct CDR3 sequences, with approximately 3.3% as singletons. Sequenced here: CD4+ T cells sorted from PBMCs, sampled 10 days after the yellow fever booster vaccination. All receptors come from a man aged 18 to 30 who received the YFV17D yellow fever vaccine. The CDR3 runs from the conserved cysteine through the conserved F or W. The D gene is left open where the match is weak. Some rows have no size entry. The others give once, few or many, or a class for an expanded clone.

length,V,size,J,D,DNA,CDR3
15,TRBV20-1,many,TRBJ2-5,TRBD1,TGCAGTGCTACGGCCCCGGGACAGGGAGGAGAGACCCAGTACTTC,CSATAPGQGGETQYF
16,TRBV5-8,many,TRBJ2-3,TRBD1,TGTGCCAGCAGCCGGGGGACAGGGGGCGCAGTAGATACGCAGTATTTT,CASSRGTGGAVDTQYF
15,TRBV7-9,many,TRBJ2-1,TRBD2,TGTGCCAGCAGCCCGCCTAGCGGGGGGGCCCTTGAGCAGTTCTTC,CASSPPSGGALEQFF
16,TRBV4-3,many,TRBJ2-5,TRBD2,TGCGCCAGCAGCCAGCAACTAGCGCGAGCCCAAGAGACCCAGTACTTC,CASSQQLARAQETQYF
14,TRBV7-9,few,TRBJ1-1,.,TGTGCCAGCAGCCACAGGGACGGGAACACTGAAGCTTTCTTT,CASSHRDGNTEAFF
12,TRBV25-1,few,TRBJ2-1,.,TGTGCCAGCACCCAAACGGGGAATGAGCAGTTCTTC,CASTQTGNEQFF
13,TRBV10-3,.,TRBJ2-2,TRBD1,TGTGCCGCCCCCGGACAGGGCACCGGGGAGCTGTTTTTT,CAAPGQGTGELFF
13,TRBV20-1,few,TRBJ1-4,.,TGCAGTGCTCCGAGAGCAACTAATGAAAAACTGTTTTTT,CSAPRATNEKLFF
15,TRBV12-3/TRBV12-4,.,TRBJ1-2,TRBD1,TGTGCCAGCAGCCCCGGACAGGCTACAAACTATGGCTACACCTTC,CASSPGQATNYGYTF
12,TRBV20-1,few,TRBJ1-2,.,TGCAGTGCTAGAGAGACAACCTATGGCTACACCTTC,CSARETTYGYTF
13,TRBV20-1,many,TRBJ1-4,TRBD1,TGCAGTGCTGTCAGGGGGGTAGGGGAAAAACTGTTTTTT,CSAVRGVGEKLFF
13,TRBV15,many,TRBJ2-1,.,TGTGCCACCAGCAGAGATCGAGGAAATGAGCAGTTCTTC,CATSRDRGNEQFF
13,TRBV20-1,many,TRBJ2-3,.,TGCAGTGCTCTATTCCTGAGCACAGATACGCAGTATTTT,CSALFLSTDTQYF
14,TRBV10-1,many,TRBJ2-5,.,TGCGCCAGCAGCGGAGGAGGGTACCAAGAGACCCAGTACTTC,CASSGGGYQETQYF
14,TRBV7-9,.,TRBJ2-5,.,TGTGCCAGCAGCTTAGAAGTAGATCGAGAGACCCAGTACTTC,CASSLEVDRETQYF
16,TRBV7-2,many,TRBJ1-5,TRBD1,TGTGCCAGCAGCTTAGGGGCAGGGGGCCAGTATCAGCCCCAGCATTTT,CASSLGAGGQYQPQHF
13,TRBV7-2,many,TRBJ1-5,.,TGTGCCAGCAGCTTTCAGGGTGATCAGCCCCAGCATTTT,CASSFQGDQPQHF
15,TRBV5-1,many,TRBJ2-3,.,TGCGCCAGCAGCTCACCGACAGGAGCCACAGATACGCAGTATTTT,CASSSPTGATDTQYF